These 25 T cell receptor beta chains share one sample of origin, sequenced in a study of blood T cells in healthy people across ages. A second PCR of roughly 7 to 11 cycles used a sample-barcoded 5' primer and a J-beta primer mix. TCRdb re-derived calls from the 5' RACE reads in MiXCR, one entry per CDR3 protein. The sample consists of hundreds of thousands of distinct CDR3 sequences, 25% to 30% of them appearing once. The sample was blood. These receptors came from a woman in her 70s in good health.

The sample holds a few counts of this clonotype. The CDR3 coding sequence is TGCAGCGCCGGACTTTCATCCTACGAGCAGTACTTC. This codes for CSAGLSSYEQYF. The chain joins TRBV29-1 to TRBJ2-5, with D possibly TRBD2 on 5 matching bases. The last part of the DNA fits TRBJ2-7 better; the J call may be wrong. Germline values: CDR1 SQVTM, CDR2 ANQGSEA. This CDR3 is built from 12 residues.

This chain joins TRBV3-1 and TRBJ2-7; D is ambiguous. This CDR3 has 12 residues. The ends were cut back, 6 bases at V and 3 bases at J, with 9 bases in the middle. Germline CDR1 is LGHDT and CDR2 is YNNKEL (reference sequence). The CDR3 DNA sequence: TGTGCCAGCAGAGCCGTAGGCTACGAGCAGTACTTC. Its protein product is CASRAVGYEQYF.

This clonotype has more than one count but fewer than ten. As DNA, the CDR3 is TGTGCCAGCAGTTTTCACGGGACAGGGGGCGGCGAGCAGTACTTC. Its translation: CASSFHGTGGGEQYF. The V call is TRBV28, the J call TRBJ2-7, with 12 bases identical to TRBD1. The V gene end was trimmed by 3 bases and the J gene end by 6 bases; junction bases not matched to a gene: 6. The length of the CDR3 is 15 residues. Germline V CDR1 and CDR2: MDHEN, SYDVKM.

The rearrangement joins TRBV5-6 to TRBJ1-2; 7 nucleotides line up with TRBD1. Looked up from germline, CDR1 is SGHDT and CDR2 is YYEEEE. The CDR3 length is 16 residues. The V gene end was trimmed by 6 bases and the J gene end by 4 bases; junction bases not matched to a gene: 15. The CDR3 reads CASTMEGAPRIYGYTF. The CDR3 nucleotides are TGTGCCAGCACCATGGAGGGGGCGCCTAGGATCTATGGCTACACCTTC.

V gene TRBV5-1 combines with J gene TRBJ2-5; 9 bases match TRBD2. The germline gives CDR1 SGHRS, CDR2 YFSETQ. The CDR3 covers 15 residues. The ends lost 5 bases at V and 7 bases at J; junction bases unmatched: 12. DNA of the CDR3: TGCGCCAGCAGTCCGGAGGGCCTAGCGGGAAGGACCCAGTACTTC. It is translated as CASSPEGLAGRTQYF. Drawing the rest from reference TRBV5-1 and TRBJ2-5, the complete variable domain is KAGVTQTPRYLIKTRGQQVTLSCSPISGHRSVSWYQQTPGQGLQFLFEYFSETQRNKGNFPGRFSGRQFSNSRSEMNVSTLELGDSALYLCASSPEGLAGRTQYFGPGTRLLVL.

This clonotype was seen a few times. The V gene is TRBV20-1, the J gene TRBJ2-5; no clear D. The germline V and J ends were trimmed by 2 bases and 5 bases, with 12 bases remaining between them. This CDR3 is 13 amino acids long. Germline V gives CDR1 DFQATT, CDR2 SNEGSKA (reference sequence). CDR3 protein: CSARISPRETQYF. For the CDR3, the DNA is TGCAGTGCTAGAATCAGTCCCCGGGAGACCCAGTACTTC.

This clonotype was recorded a few times. The genes are TRBV6-5 and TRBJ1-4, with 7 nucleotides matching TRBD1. In germline, CDR1 is MNHEY, CDR2 SVGAGI. CDR3 length equals 16 residues. Unmatched junction bases numbered 7, after V lost 0 bases and J lost 6 bases. The CDR3 nucleotides read TGTGCCAGCAGTTACTCGACGGCAGGGGGGGATGAAAAACTGTTTTTT. This codes for CASSYSTAGGDEKLFF.

This sequence joins TRBV7-3 and TRBJ2-2; D not certain. Trimming stripped 2 bases from V and 6 bases from J, with 19 bases between. The CDR3 spans 17 residues. CDR1 is SGHTA and CDR2 is FQGTGA in the germline V gene. The CDR3 sequence is CASSLPRPGLGPGELFF. The CDR3 DNA follows: TGTGCCAGCAGCTTACCGCGTCCGGGTCTTGGGCCCGGGGAGCTGTTTTTT.

Many counts were recorded for this clonotype. The rearrangement joins TRBV20-1 to TRBJ2-7, with a tentative D call TRBD1 (5 bases). The V gene's germline CDR1 is DFQATT and CDR2 SNEGSKA (reference sequence). The CDR3 is made up of 14 amino acids. The V and J ends lost 0 bases and 6 bases respectively, with 15 bases between them. The CDR3 DNA is TGCAGTGCTAGAGATGGGCAGGGTATCTCCGAGCAGTACTTC. This gives the protein CSARDGQGISEQYF.

This clonotype was seen only a few times. The chain employs TRBV29-1 and TRBJ2-1, with 10 bases that match TRBD2. This CDR3 has 17 residues. J lost 4 bases, V lost 6 bases, and 15 bases had no gene match. Germline loops: CDR1 SQVTM, CDR2 ANQGSEA. CDR3 coding DNA: TGCAGCGTGAGGGTGACTAGCGGGTGGGGAGGTTACAATGAGCAGTTCTTC. Its protein is CSVRVTSGWGGYNEQFF.

A few counts support this clonotype. The genes are TRBV18 and TRBJ1-1; D gene uncertain. Germline V gene sequence: CDR1 KGHSH, CDR2 LQKENI. The CDR3 contains 12 residues. Trimming removed 2 bases at V and 5 bases at J, with 6 bases between. CDR3 nucleotides: TGTGCCAGCTCACCAAGGAGTACTGAAGCTTTCTTT. Its protein is CASSPRSTEAFF.

The rearrangement links TRBV28 to TRBJ1-1; D not certain. Trimming cost V 6 bases and J 4 bases, with 9 bases left between them. Germline V gives CDR1 MDHEN, CDR2 SYDVKM. This CDR3 has 12 amino acids. The chain's CDR3 is CASSFSSTEAFF. CDR3 DNA: TGTGCCAGCAGCTTTTCCTCCACTGAAGCTTTCTTT.

This clonotype was counted many times. The chain has TRBV11-2 and TRBJ2-5; 11 positions match TRBD2. The DNA end is more similar to TRBJ2-1, so the J call may be wrong. The CDR3 consists of 16 residues. The V gene's germline CDR1 is SGHAT and CDR2 FQNNGV. This chain's CDR3 is CASSLVAGGPRDEQFF. The DNA for the CDR3 is TGTGCCAGCAGCTTAGTAGCGGGAGGGCCTAGGGATGAGCAGTTCTTC.

This clonotype has more than one count but fewer than ten. The J gene is TRBJ2-1, the V gene TRBV5-5; 8 bases are a match to TRBD2. Germline V gives CDR1 SGHKS, CDR2 YYEKEE (reference sequence). This CDR3 region has 15 residues. After removal of 4 bases from V and 2 bases from J, the junction contained 5 bases not matched to a gene. CDR3 DNA: TGTGCCAGCAGCGCAAATAGCGGGACCTACAATGAGCAGTTCTTC. Residues: CASSANSGTYNEQFF. Supplemented by reference TRBV5-5 and TRBJ2-1, the full variable domain reads DAGVTQSPTHLIKTRGQQVTLRCSPISGHKSVSWYQQVLGQGPQFIFQYYEKEERGRGNFPDRFSARQFPNYSSELNVNALLLGDSALYLCASSANSGTYNEQFFGPGTRLTVL.

The chain's CDR3 is CASSLEGTSGRRETQYF. The CDR3 DNA reads TGTGCCAGCAGCTTAGAAGGGACTAGCGGGAGGAGGGAGACCCAGTACTTC. This chain joins TRBV7-6 and TRBJ2-5, with 15 positions matching TRBD2. The CDR3 consists of 17 residues. Germline CDR1 SGHVS, CDR2 FNYEAQ. Losses at the gene ends were 1 base for V and 5 bases for J; bases not matched to a gene: 5.

The chain has TRBV28 and TRBJ1-1; D remains ambiguous. The length of the CDR3 is 17 residues. V lost 4 bases to trimming and J lost 0 bases, with 18 bases between them. From germline, CDR1 is MDHEN and CDR2 SYDVKM. The CDR3 region has the DNA TGTGCCAGCAGTTACCCCCCTCCCAGGAGGATGAACACTGAAGCTTTCTTT. Protein sequence: CASSYPPPRRMNTEAFF.

A note on this clonotype: This may be a read error, as it is one base from a much larger clone. The genes are TRBV12-5 and TRBJ2-1; D is uncertain. The CDR3 is 13 residues long. CDR1 LGHNT and CDR2 FRNRAP come from the germline V gene. The CDR3 region has the DNA TGTGCTAGTGGTTTGGGGACCTGGAAGACCCAGTGCTTC. Translated: CASGLGTWKTQCF.

This chain links TRBV6-5 with TRBJ1-1, with D possibly being TRBD1 (6 bases). The CDR3 runs to 14 residues. V dropped 7 bases and J dropped 1 base, with 13 bases sitting between them. Looked up from germline, CDR1 is MNHEY and CDR2 is SVGAGI. The CDR3 here is CASTNREGNTEAFF. CDR3 bases: TGTGCCAGCACAAACAGGGAGGGGAACACTGAAGCTTTCTTT.

CDR3 bases: TGCGCCAGCAGTGATAGGTATGAGCAGTTCTTC. Amino acids: CASSDRYEQFF. This chain links TRBV10-2 with TRBJ2-5; D gene uncertain. The J call could be wrong; TRBJ2-1 is a better fit for the DNA end. Germline V gene lookup returns CDR1 WSHSY and CDR2 SAAADI. The CDR3 has 11 residues.

This clonotype was counted a few times. The CDR3 sequence: CASMLGGGGEVFF. The DNA of the CDR3 is TGCGCCAGCATGTTGGGGGGCGGAGGCGAGGTTTTCTTC. This chain links TRBV5-1 with TRBJ2-1; D is perhaps TRBD1 or TRBD2 (6 bases each). The germline gives CDR1 SGHRS, CDR2 YFSETQ. Trimming left V 6 bases short and J 16 bases short, with 23 bases between. This CDR3 region has 13 residues.

The V and J genes are TRBV27 and TRBJ2-5; no reliable D call. The J call may be in error: the DNA end matches TRBJ2-7 better. The CDR3 is made up of 14 amino acids. Germline V gene sequence: CDR1 MNHEY, CDR2 SMNVEV (reference sequence). This CDR3 is CASSWGLQSYEQYF. In nucleotides, the CDR3 is TGTGCCAGCAGTTGGGGTCTACAGTCCTACGAGCAGTACTTC.

This clonotype was observed at least ten times. The chain combines TRBV12-3 or TRBV12-4 with TRBJ1-4; D may be TRBD1 (5 bases). V was clipped by 8 bases and J by 6 bases, with 10 bases between them. This CDR3 comprises 12 residues. The CDR3 sequence is CASRRGYEKLFF. In DNA, the CDR3 is TGTGCCAGCCGCCGGGGGTATGAAAAACTGTTTTTT.

In this sample, this clonotype turned up many times. The chain carries TRBV7-9 and TRBJ2-2; TRBD1 might be the D (6 bases). The CDR3 runs to 14 residues. V gave up 1 base and J gave up 5 bases, with 8 bases separating them. CDR1 SEHNR and CDR2 FQNEAQ come from the germline V gene (reference sequence). The CDR3 protein is CASSLDRATGELFF. Here the CDR3 DNA reads TGTGCCAGCAGCTTAGACAGGGCTACCGGGGAGCTGTTTTTT.

The chain employs TRBV9 and TRBJ2-1; TRBD2 aligns across 9 bases. J lost 6 bases, V lost 2 bases, and 18 bases had no gene match. The CDR3 has 19 amino acids. Per the germline V gene, CDR1 is SGDLS and CDR2 is YYNGEE. CDR3 loop: CASSVRSFPLAGSFNEQFF. The CDR3, as DNA: TGTGCCAGCAGCGTTAGGAGTTTCCCCCTAGCGGGGAGTTTCAATGAGCAGTTCTTC.

V is TRBV3-1 and J is TRBJ2-7; D uncertain. The CDR3 has 15 amino acids. Germline CDR1 reads LGHDT; CDR2 reads YNNKEL (reference sequence). Between the trimmed V and J ends, which lost 4 bases and 2 bases, there was a span of 15 bases. This CDR3 reads CASSRLSSTAYEQYF. The CDR3 coding sequence is TGTGCCAGCAGCCGGCTAAGTTCGACGGCCTACGAGCAGTACTTC.